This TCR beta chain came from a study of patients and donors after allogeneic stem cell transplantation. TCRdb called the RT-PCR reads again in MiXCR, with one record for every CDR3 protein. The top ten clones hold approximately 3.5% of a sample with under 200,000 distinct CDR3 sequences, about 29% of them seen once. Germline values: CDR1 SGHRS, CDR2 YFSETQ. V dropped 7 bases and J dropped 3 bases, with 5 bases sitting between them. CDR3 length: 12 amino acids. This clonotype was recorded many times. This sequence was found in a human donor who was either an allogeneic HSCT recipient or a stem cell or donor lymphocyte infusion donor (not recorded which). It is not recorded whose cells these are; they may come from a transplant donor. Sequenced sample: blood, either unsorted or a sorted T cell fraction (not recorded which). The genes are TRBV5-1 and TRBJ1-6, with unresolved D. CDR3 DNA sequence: TGCGCCAGCCGGATCTATAATTCACCCCTCCACTTT. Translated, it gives CASRIYNSPLHF. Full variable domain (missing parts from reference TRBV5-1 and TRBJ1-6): KAGVTQTPRYLIKTRGQQVTLSCSPISGHRSVSWYQQTPGQGLQFLFEYFSETQRNKGNFPGRFSGRQFSNSRSEMNVSTLELGDSALYLCASRIYNSPLHFGNGTRLTVT.